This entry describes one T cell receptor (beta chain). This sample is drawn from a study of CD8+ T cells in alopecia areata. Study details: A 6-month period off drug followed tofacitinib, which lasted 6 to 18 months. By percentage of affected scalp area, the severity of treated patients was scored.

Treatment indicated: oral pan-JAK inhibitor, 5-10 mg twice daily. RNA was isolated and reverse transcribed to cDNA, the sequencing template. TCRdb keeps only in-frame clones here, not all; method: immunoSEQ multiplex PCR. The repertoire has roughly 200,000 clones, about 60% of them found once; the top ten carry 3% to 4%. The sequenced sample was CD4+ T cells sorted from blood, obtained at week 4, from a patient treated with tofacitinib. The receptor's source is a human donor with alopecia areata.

CDR3 nucleotides: TGTGCCTGGAGTTTGGACAGGAATCAGCCCCAGCATTTT. Residues: CAWSLDRNQPQHF. This chain uses TRBV30 with TRBJ1-5, with TRBD1 matching over 7 bases. CDR1 and CDR2 from the germline V gene are GTSNPN and SVGIG (reference sequence). The V segment lost 2 bases and the J segment 4 bases; nucleotides outside the gene matches: 2. CDR3 size: 13 residues.